This TCR beta chain was identified during a study of beta chain features in type 1 diabetes. Study conclusions and caveats: Shorter TCRB CDR3s, moderately but significantly so, marked every one of the four CD4+ subsets in Type 1 diabetes patients. No resolution was reached here on whether HLA type influences TCRB rearrangement. In the patient group, naive, central memory and Treg TCRB repertoires seemed more alike than in the healthy donor group.

This clone was seen more than once but under ten times. The antigen is unknown. The germline V gene has CDR1 SGHNT and CDR2 YYREEE (reference sequence). The V gene end was trimmed by 0 bases and the J gene end by 3 bases; junction bases not matched to a gene: 1. The CDR3 runs to 15 residues. All of the isolated RNA was reverse transcribed, so expressed TCRB transcripts were sequenced. TCRdb's table, derived via immunoSEQ multiplex PCR, lists solely in-frame clones and lacks some. The table has approximately 170,000 clones, approximately 8.1% seen once. This TCR was sampled from a woman aged 40 to 50 with type 1 diabetes. The chain combines TRBV5-4 with TRBJ2-5; 11 nucleotides line up with TRBD2. What was sequenced was central memory CD4+ T cells from blood. In DNA, the CDR3 is TGTGCCAGCAGCTTGGTACTAGCGGGGGAAGAGACCCAGTACTTC. The encoded protein is CASSLVLAGEETQYF.